Each of the 27 T cell receptor beta chains below was sequenced from the same sample in a study of shared clonotypes between healthy human individuals. TCRdb's table, derived via immunoSEQ multiplex PCR, lists solely in-frame clones and lacks some. The profile shows nearly 2 million clones, around 96% of them singletons. The naive CD8 population came from CD45RO-negative cells selected for CCR7, without terminally differentiated effector memory CD45RA+ cells. The material sequenced was naive CD8+ T cells sorted from blood. The receptors were gathered from a man aged 18 to 29 in good health.

The V and J genes are TRBV2 and TRBJ2-7, with 7 bases aligning to TRBD1. This CDR3 contains 14 residues. Germline loops: CDR1 SNHLY, CDR2 FYNNEI. V was pared by 3 bases and J by 2 bases, with 4 bases of the junction left unmatched. CDR3 coding DNA: TGTGCCAGCAGTGATGGGACAGCCACCTACGAGCAGTACTTC. It translates to CASSDGTATYEQYF.

This chain links TRBV7-8 with TRBJ1-6; D is perhaps TRBD1 (6 bases). CDR3 size: 19 residues. The V and J ends lost 0 bases and 5 bases respectively, with 20 bases between them. From germline, CDR1 is SGHVS and CDR2 FQNEAQ. The DNA of the CDR3 is TGTGCCAGCAGCTTAGCGGGGGGCCCCACCGGGCCTAATAATTCACCCCTCCACTTT. The encoded protein is CASSLAGGPTGPNNSPLHF.

This sequence joins TRBV30 and TRBJ1-4, with TRBD1 as a possible D gene (6 bases). Deletions cut 0 bases from V and 5 bases from J, with 13 bases between. Germline loops: CDR1 GTSNPN, CDR2 SVGIG (reference sequence). CDR3 length: 15 amino acids. CDR3 loop: CAWSVLGTLNEKLFF. The CDR3 nucleotides are TGTGCCTGGAGTGTACTGGGGACACTAAATGAAAAACTGTTTTTT.

The chain has TRBV9 and TRBJ1-2; no firm D call. Germline CDR1 SGDLS, CDR2 YYNGEE. This CDR3 spans 15 amino acids. The V and J ends lost 0 bases and 2 bases respectively, with 11 bases between them. The CDR3 loop reads CASSVGGLGNYGYTF. DNA of the CDR3: TGTGCCAGCAGCGTAGGAGGGTTAGGCAACTATGGCTACACCTTC.

The V gene is TRBV7-9, the J gene TRBJ1-1, with 11 nucleotides matching TRBD1. The CDR3 extends over 13 amino acids. From germline, CDR1 is SEHNR and CDR2 FQNEAQ (reference sequence). In DNA form, the CDR3 reads TGTGTCATTCCGGGACAGGGGGACACTGAAGCTTTCTTT. This codes for CVIPGQGDTEAFF.

The chain recombines TRBV7-8 with TRBJ2-5; TRBD1 matches at 9 bases. Trimming cost V 5 bases and J 5 bases; bases outside gene matches: 9. CDR3 length: 15 residues. Germline loops: CDR1 SGHVS, CDR2 FQNEAQ. CDR3 sequence: CASSAGQGLDETQYF. For the CDR3, the DNA is TGTGCCAGCAGCGCGGGACAGGGACTCGACGAGACCCAGTACTTC.

This sequence joins TRBV6-1 and TRBJ1-1; unclear D gene. The CDR3 loop spans 11 amino acids. V was trimmed by 11 bases and J by 12 bases, leaving 19 bases between them. Germline CDR1 MNHNS, CDR2 SASEGT. CDR3 loop: CAVLSGALTFF. CDR3 DNA: TGTGCCGTTCTATCCGGCGCTTTAACTTTCTTT.

The chain couples TRBV19 to TRBJ2-7, with D uncertain. The germline gives CDR1 LNHDA, CDR2 SQIVND (reference sequence). Trimming removed 4 bases at V and 3 bases at J, with 10 bases between. This CDR3 is 13 amino acids long. CDR3 protein: CASSSFSGYEQYF. Written as DNA, the CDR3 is TGTGCCAGTAGTAGCTTTTCAGGCTACGAGCAGTACTTC.

The V call is TRBV28, the J call TRBJ2-5; tentative D call: TRBD2 (5 bases). Trimming took off 8 bases at V and 5 bases at J, with 15 bases between the two ends. CDR1 and CDR2 (germline): MDHEN, SYDVKM. The CDR3 extends over 13 amino acids. The CDR3 reads CASESAGSETQYF. CDR3 DNA sequence: TGTGCCAGCGAGAGTGCGGGTTCGGAGACCCAGTACTTC.

The rearrangement uses TRBV9 and TRBJ1-4; 7 nucleotides align to TRBD1. J gave up 4 bases and V 4 bases, and 10 bases lay outside the gene matches. Looked up from germline, CDR1 is SGDLS and CDR2 is YYNGEE. This CDR3 has 16 residues. The CDR3: CASSLRGGQINEKLFF. The CDR3 region has the DNA TGTGCCAGCAGCCTTAGGGGGGGACAGATTAATGAAAAACTGTTTTTT.

The V gene is TRBV7-8, the J gene TRBJ2-1; 9 positions match TRBD2. The CDR3 consists of 18 residues. Trimming removed 5 bases from V and 3 bases from J; junction bases left unmatched: 14. Looked up from germline, CDR1 is SGHVS and CDR2 is FQNEAQ. CDR3 sequence: CASSQTRLAEQGYNEQFF. The CDR3 DNA sequence: TGTGCCAGCAGCCAGACGCGACTAGCGGAACAAGGCTACAATGAGCAGTTCTTC.

The V gene is TRBV7-9, the J gene TRBJ1-1, with a tentative D call TRBD1 (5 bases). The length of the CDR3 is 15 residues. CDR1 is SEHNR and CDR2 is FQNEAQ in the germline V gene (reference sequence). V was cut by 5 bases and J by 5 bases, with 18 bases left in between. The CDR3 protein is CASSPSGGGRTEAFF. DNA of the CDR3: TGTGCCAGCAGCCCTAGCGGGGGTGGCCGGACTGAAGCTTTCTTT.

In DNA, the CDR3 is TGTGCCAGCAGCTCAGCAGGGTTCAGCACAGATACGCAGTATTTT. This codes for CASSSAGFSTDTQYF. The chain links TRBV11-2 to TRBJ2-3, with D tentatively TRBD1 (5 bases). The V and J ends lost 4 bases and 0 bases respectively, with 11 bases between them. Per germline, CDR1 SGHAT and CDR2 FQNNGV. This CDR3 has 15 residues.

This clone has only a few counts. The chain is built from TRBV11-2 and TRBJ1-2, with 7 bases lining up with TRBD1. The germline V gene encodes CDR1 SGHAT and CDR2 FQNNGV. This CDR3 comprises 14 residues. J gave up 5 bases and V 2 bases, and 5 bases lay outside the gene matches. The CDR3: CASSLKAGGYGYTF. CDR3 bases: TGTGCCAGCAGCTTAAAAGCAGGGGGATATGGCTACACCTTC.

This chain joins TRBV13 and TRBJ1-4; D gene uncertain. The V end lost 1 base, the J end lost 3 bases, and 6 bases lay between the germline ends. Germline V gene data show CDR1 as PRHDT and CDR2 as FYEKMQ (reference sequence). CDR3 length: 14 residues. CDR3 loop: CASSLARSNEKLFF. CDR3 nucleotide sequence: TGTGCCAGCAGCTTAGCACGGTCTAATGAAAAACTGTTTTTT.

This chain links TRBV11-2 with TRBJ1-4; D perhaps matches TRBD1 (6 bases). The V end lost 5 bases, the J end lost 7 bases, and 17 bases lay between the germline ends. CDR3 length: 15 amino acids. The germline CDR1 and CDR2 sequences are SGHAT and FQNNGV. The CDR3 region is CASSQRQEFSEKLFF. CDR3 coding DNA: TGTGCCAGCAGCCAGAGACAGGAGTTTAGTGAAAAACTGTTTTTT.

As for this clone: The sample holds other DNA sequences that translate to the same CDR3. The V and J genes are TRBV13 and TRBJ1-1; D gene uncertain. The germline V gene has CDR1 PRHDT and CDR2 FYEKMQ (reference sequence). The CDR3 totals 12 residues. V shed 0 bases and J shed 8 bases, with 7 bases lying between them. The chain's CDR3 is CASSLGRTEAFF. For the CDR3, the DNA is TGTGCCAGCAGCTTAGGCCGGACGGAAGCTTTCTTT.

The J gene is TRBJ2-7, the V gene TRBV19; tentatively, D is TRBD1 (6 bases). Trimming shortened V by 10 bases and J by 2 bases, and 18 bases separated the two germline ends. This CDR3 region has 14 residues. Germline CDR1 LNHDA, CDR2 SQIVND (reference sequence). The DNA of the CDR3 is TGTGCCACGACGGGTCAGGGGACCCCCTACGAGCAGTACTTC. It specifies CATTGQGTPYEQYF.

V usage is TRBV2 and J usage is TRBJ2-3; D uncertain. Per germline, CDR1 SNHLY and CDR2 FYNNEI. This CDR3 is built from 13 residues. Trimming cost V 4 bases and J 1 base, with 6 bases left between them. In DNA, the CDR3 is TGTGCCAGCAGTGGGTTGGGCACAGATACGCAGTATTTT. It encodes CASSGLGTDTQYF.

The rearrangement joins TRBV7-3 to TRBJ2-3; 8 positions match TRBD2. The CDR3 length is 13 residues. J was trimmed by 6 bases and V by 1 base; bases with no gene match: 0. Germline V gives CDR1 SGHTA, CDR2 FQGTGA. The CDR3 is CASSLRLADTQYF. Written as DNA, the CDR3 is TGTGCCAGCAGCTTAAGACTAGCGGATACGCAGTATTTT. The variable domain in full, with the rest retrieved from reference TRBV7-3 and TRBJ2-3, is GAGVSQTPSNKVTEKGKYVELRCDPISGHTALYWYRQSLGQGPEFLIYFQGTGAADDSGLPNDRFFAVRPEGSVSTLKIQRTERGDSAVYLCASSLRLADTQYFGPGTRLTVL.

The V gene is TRBV10-3, the J gene TRBJ2-7; 7 nucleotides align to TRBD1. The CDR3 spans 17 residues. Germline V gene lookup returns CDR1 ENHRY and CDR2 SYGVKD. V gave up 3 bases and J gave up 0 bases; unmatched junction bases: 11. CDR3 protein: CAISDSHLDRSSYEQYF. The CDR3 nucleotides are TGTGCCATCAGTGACTCTCACCTGGACAGGAGCTCCTACGAGCAGTACTTC.

The genes are TRBV14 and TRBJ2-2, with 10 nucleotides matching TRBD2. V was pared by 0 bases and J by 4 bases, with 8 bases of the junction left unmatched. This CDR3 has 18 residues. Germline loops: CDR1 SGHDN, CDR2 FVKESK. The CDR3 sequence is CASSQDPLAGEGTGELFF. CDR3 nucleotide sequence: TGTGCCAGCAGCCAAGATCCCCTAGCGGGAGAGGGCACCGGGGAGCTGTTTTTT.

The V gene is TRBV6-1, the J gene TRBJ2-7; D gene ambiguous. The CDR3 spans 15 residues. V lost 1 base to trimming and J lost 0 bases, with 10 bases between them. Germline CDR1 and CDR2: MNHNS and SASEGT. The CDR3 region is CASSEGGNISYEQYF. CDR3 bases: TGTGCCAGCAGTGAAGGAGGAAACATCTCCTACGAGCAGTACTTC.

This clone appeared a single time. The rearrangement links TRBV11-2 to TRBJ2-7; 12 nucleotides align to TRBD1. The V and J ends lost 5 bases and 5 bases, in that order; junction bases with no gene match: 7. The CDR3 sequence is 15 residues long. Germline CDR1 reads SGHAT; CDR2 reads FQNNGV. CDR3 sequence: CASSPRGTGGHEQYF. The CDR3 bases are TGTGCCAGCAGCCCGCGAGGGACAGGGGGCCACGAGCAGTACTTC.

The chain employs TRBV29-1 and TRBJ1-2, with 7 bases that match TRBD1. Per germline, CDR1 SQVTM and CDR2 ANQGSEA. V lost 5 bases, J lost 1 base, and 4 bases stayed unmatched. The CDR3 loop spans 13 amino acids. CDR3 DNA: TGCAGCGTTCACCGACAGGGTAACTATGGCTACACCTTC. Its protein product is CSVHRQGNYGYTF. Full variable domain (outside the CDR3, taken from reference TRBV29-1 and TRBJ1-2): SAVISQKPSRDICQRGTSLTIQCQVDSQVTMMFWYRQQPGQSLTLIATANQGSEATYESGFVIDKFPISRPNLTFSTLTVSNMSPEDSSIYLCSVHRQGNYGYTFGSGTRLTVV.

On this clone itself: Other DNA sequences in the sample encode the same CDR3. This chain joins TRBV15 and TRBJ2-2; no definite D call. The CDR3 consists of 15 residues. Trimming pared 0 bases from V and 5 bases from J, leaving 10 bases between. Germline-derived CDR1 and CDR2 are LNHNV and YYDKDF (reference sequence). The CDR3 DNA reads as TGTGCCACCAGCAGAGATCTTGGAGTTACCGGGGAGCTGTTTTTT. Protein: CATSRDLGVTGELFF.

The V gene is TRBV7-9, the J gene TRBJ2-3; D remains ambiguous. Per germline, CDR1 SEHNR and CDR2 FQNEAQ (reference sequence). The CDR3 runs 12 residues. V lost 5 bases and J lost 6, with 9 bases in between. CDR3 DNA: TGTGCCAGCAGCCCGACGTTGGATACGCAGTATTTT. Protein sequence: CASSPTLDTQYF.